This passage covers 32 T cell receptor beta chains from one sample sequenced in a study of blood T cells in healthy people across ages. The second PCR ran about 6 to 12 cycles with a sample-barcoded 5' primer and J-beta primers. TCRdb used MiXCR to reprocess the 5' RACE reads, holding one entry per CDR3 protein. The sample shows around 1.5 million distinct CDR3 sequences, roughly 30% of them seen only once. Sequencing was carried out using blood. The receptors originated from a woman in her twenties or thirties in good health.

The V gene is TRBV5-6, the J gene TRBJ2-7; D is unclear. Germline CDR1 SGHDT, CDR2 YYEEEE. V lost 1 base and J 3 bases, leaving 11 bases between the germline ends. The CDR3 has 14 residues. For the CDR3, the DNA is TGTGCCAGCAGCTTGAACTATGCCAGCTACGAGCAGTACTTC. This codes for CASSLNYASYEQYF.

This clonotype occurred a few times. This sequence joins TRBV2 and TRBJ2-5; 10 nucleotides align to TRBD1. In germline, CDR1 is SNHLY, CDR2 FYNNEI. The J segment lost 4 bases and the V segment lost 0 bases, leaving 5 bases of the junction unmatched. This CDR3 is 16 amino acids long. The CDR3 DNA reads TGTGCCAGCAGTGAAGCGCTTCGGGACAGGGGAGAGACCCAGTACTTC. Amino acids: CASSEALRDRGETQYF.

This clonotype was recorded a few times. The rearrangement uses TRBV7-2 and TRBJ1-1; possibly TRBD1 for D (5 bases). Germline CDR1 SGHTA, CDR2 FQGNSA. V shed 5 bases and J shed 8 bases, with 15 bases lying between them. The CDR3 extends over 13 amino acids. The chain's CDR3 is CASSPTMRGEAFF. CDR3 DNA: TGTGCCAGCAGCCCGACAATGAGGGGAGAAGCTTTCTTT.

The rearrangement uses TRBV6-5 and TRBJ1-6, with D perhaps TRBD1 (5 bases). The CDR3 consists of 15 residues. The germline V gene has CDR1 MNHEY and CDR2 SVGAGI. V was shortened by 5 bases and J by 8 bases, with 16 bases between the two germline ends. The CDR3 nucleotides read TGTGCCAGCAGTCCAGCCGGGGGGATGCATTCACCCCTCCACTTT. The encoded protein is CASSPAGGMHSPLHF.

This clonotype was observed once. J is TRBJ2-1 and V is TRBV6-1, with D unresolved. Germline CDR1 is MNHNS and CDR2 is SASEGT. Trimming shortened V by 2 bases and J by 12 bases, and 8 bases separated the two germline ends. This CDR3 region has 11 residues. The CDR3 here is CASSEPGRQFF. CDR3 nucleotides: TGTGCCAGCAGTGAACCTGGAAGGCAGTTCTTC.

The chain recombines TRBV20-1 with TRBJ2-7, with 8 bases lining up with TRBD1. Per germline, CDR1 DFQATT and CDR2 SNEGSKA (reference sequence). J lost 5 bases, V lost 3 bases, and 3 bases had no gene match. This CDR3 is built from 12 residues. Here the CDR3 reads CSARDRVNEQYF. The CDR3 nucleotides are TGCAGTGCTAGGGACAGGGTCAACGAGCAGTACTTC.

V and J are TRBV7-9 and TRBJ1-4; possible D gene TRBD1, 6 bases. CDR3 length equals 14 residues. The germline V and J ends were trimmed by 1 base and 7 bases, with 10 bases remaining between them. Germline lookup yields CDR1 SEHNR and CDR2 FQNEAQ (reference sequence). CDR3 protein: CASSLGVGGEKLFF. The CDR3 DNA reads TGTGCCAGCAGCTTAGGGGTAGGGGGTGAAAAACTGTTTTTT. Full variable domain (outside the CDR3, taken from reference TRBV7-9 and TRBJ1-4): DTGVSQNPRHKITKRGQNVTFRCDPISEHNRLYWYRQTLGQGPEFLTYFQNEAQLEKSRLLSDRFSAERPKGSFSTLEIQRTEQGDSAMYLCASSLGVGGEKLFFGSGTQLSVL.

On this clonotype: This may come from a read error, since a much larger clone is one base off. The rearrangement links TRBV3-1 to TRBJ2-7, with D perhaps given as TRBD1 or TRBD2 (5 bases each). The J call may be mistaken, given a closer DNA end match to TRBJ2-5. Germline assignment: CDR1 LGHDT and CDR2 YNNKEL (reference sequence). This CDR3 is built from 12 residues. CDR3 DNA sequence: TGTGCCAGCAGCCAAGGGGGACAGACCCAGTACTTC. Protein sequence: CASSQGGQTQYF.

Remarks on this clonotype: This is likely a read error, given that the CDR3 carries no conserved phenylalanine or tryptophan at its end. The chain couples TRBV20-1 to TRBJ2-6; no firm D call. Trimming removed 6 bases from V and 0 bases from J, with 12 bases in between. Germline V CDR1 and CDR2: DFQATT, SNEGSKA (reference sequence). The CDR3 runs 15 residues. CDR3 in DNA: TGCAGTGCAAAAACCGGAAGCTCTGGGGCCAACGTCCTGACTGTC. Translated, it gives CSAKTGSSGANVLTV.

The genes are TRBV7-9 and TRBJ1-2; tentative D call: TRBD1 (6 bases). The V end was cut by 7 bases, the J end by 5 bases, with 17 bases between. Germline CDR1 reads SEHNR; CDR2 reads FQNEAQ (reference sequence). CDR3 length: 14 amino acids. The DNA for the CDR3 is TGTGCCAGCACCATATCGGGGGGGGCTTATGGCTACACCTTC. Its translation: CASTISGGAYGYTF.

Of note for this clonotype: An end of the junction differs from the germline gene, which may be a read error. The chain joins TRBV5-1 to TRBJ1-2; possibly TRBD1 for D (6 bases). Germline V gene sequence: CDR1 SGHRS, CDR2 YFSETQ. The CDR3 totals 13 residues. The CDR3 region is CASSLESAGGCTF. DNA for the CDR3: TGCGCCAGCAGCTTGGAGTCAGCGGGGGGCTGCACCTTC.

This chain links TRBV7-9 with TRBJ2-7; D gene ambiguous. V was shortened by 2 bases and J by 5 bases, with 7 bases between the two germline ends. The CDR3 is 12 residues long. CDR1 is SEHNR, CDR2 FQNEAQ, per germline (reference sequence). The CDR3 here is CASSLMSNEQYF. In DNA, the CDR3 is TGTGCCAGCAGCTTAATGAGTAACGAGCAGTACTTC.

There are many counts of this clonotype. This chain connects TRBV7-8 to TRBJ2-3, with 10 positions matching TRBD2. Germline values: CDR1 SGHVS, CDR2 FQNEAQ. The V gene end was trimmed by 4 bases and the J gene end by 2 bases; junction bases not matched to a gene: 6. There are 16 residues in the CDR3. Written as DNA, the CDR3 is TGTGCCAGCAGCTGGGGACTAGCGCACACCACAGATACGCAGTATTTT. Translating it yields CASSWGLAHTTDTQYF.

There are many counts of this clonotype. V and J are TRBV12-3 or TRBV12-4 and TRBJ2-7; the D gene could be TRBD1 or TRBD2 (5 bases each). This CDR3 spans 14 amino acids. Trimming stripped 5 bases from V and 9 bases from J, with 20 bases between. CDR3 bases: TGTGCCAGCAGTAAAAGGGACGGAAGCACAGGGCAGTACTTC. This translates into CASSKRDGSTGQYF.

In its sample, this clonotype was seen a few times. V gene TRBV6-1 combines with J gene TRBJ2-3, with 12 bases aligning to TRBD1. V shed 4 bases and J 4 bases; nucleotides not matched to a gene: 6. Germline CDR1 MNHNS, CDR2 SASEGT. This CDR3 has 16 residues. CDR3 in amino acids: CASSGVGTGGADTQYF. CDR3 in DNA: TGTGCCAGCAGTGGGGTAGGGACAGGGGGCGCAGATACGCAGTATTTT.

The CDR3 DNA is TGCAGCGTTGAAGGGACAGGGGGAGGCACAGATACGCAGTATTTT. Translating it yields CSVEGTGGGTDTQYF. The V call is TRBV29-1, the J call TRBJ2-3, with 10 bases identical to TRBD1. This CDR3 is built from 15 residues. J lost 1 base, V lost 1 base, and 2 bases had no gene match. Germline V gene data show CDR1 as SQVTM and CDR2 as ANQGSEA.

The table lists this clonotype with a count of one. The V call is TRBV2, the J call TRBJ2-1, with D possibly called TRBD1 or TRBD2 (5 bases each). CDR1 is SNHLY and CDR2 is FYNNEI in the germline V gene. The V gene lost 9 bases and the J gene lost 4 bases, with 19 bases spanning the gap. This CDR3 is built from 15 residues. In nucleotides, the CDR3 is TGTGCCAGTGAAACCGGGACCCTATTGTACAATGAGCAGTTCTTC. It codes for CASETGTLLYNEQFF.

The CDR3 region has the DNA TGCAGTGCCCCCCGGGGGGGGTTGAAAAATCAGTACGAGCAGTACTTC. This encodes CSAPRGGLKNQYEQYF. V gene TRBV20-1 combines with J gene TRBJ2-5; 8 bases are a match to TRBD2. The J call could be wrong; TRBJ2-7 is a better fit for the DNA end. CDR1 DFQATT and CDR2 SNEGSKA come from the germline V gene (reference sequence). The CDR3 has 16 amino acids.

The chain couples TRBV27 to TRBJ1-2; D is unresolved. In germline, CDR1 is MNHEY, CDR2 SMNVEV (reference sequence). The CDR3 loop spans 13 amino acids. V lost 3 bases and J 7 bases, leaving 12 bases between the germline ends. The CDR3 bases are TGTGCCAGCAGTTTTGGGCTGGGGAGTGGCTACACCTTC. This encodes CASSFGLGSGYTF.

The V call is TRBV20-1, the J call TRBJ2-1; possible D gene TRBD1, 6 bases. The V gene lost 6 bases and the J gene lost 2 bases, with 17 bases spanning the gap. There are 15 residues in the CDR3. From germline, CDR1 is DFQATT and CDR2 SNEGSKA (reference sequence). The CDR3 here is CSALHRARTYNEQFF. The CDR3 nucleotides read TGCAGTGCCCTCCACAGGGCTAGAACCTACAATGAGCAGTTCTTC.

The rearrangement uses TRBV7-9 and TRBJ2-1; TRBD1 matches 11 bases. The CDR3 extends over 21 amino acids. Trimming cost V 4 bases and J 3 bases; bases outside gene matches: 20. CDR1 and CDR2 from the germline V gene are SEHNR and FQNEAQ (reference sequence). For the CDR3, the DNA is TGTGCCAGCAGCTCGATAGCGGGACAGGGGGAGGGGAGGGCCTACTACAATGAGCAGTTCTTC. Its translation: CASSSIAGQGEGRAYYNEQFF.

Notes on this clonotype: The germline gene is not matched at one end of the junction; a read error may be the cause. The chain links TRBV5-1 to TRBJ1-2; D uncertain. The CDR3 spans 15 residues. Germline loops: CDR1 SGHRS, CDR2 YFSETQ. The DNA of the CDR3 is TGCGCCAGCAGCTTGGAGGGCTACCCTAACTATGACTACACCTTC. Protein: CASSLEGYPNYDYTF.

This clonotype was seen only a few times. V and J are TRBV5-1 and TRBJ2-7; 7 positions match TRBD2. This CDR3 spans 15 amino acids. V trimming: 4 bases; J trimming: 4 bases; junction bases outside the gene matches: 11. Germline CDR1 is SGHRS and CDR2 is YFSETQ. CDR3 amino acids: CASSGLAGDLYEQYF. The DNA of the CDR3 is TGCGCCAGCAGCGGCCTGGCGGGAGATTTATACGAGCAGTACTTC.

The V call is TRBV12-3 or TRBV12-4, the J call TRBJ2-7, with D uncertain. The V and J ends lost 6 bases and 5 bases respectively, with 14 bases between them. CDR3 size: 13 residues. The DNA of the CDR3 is TGTGCCAGCAGGTTCAAAGGGAACCACGAGCAGTACTTC. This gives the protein CASRFKGNHEQYF.

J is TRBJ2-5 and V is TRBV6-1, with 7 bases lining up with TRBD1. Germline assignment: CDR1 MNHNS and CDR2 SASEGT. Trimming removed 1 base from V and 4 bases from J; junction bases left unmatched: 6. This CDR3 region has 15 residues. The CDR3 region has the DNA TGTGCCAGCAGTGAAGACAGGGGAAGTATAGAGACCCAGTACTTC. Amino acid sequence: CASSEDRGSIETQYF.

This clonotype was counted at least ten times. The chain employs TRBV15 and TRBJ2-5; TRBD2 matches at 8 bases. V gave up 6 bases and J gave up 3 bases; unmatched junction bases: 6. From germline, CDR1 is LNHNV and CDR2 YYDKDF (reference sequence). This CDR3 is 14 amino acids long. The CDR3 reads CATRTGLVEETQYF. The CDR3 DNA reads TGTGCCACCAGGACGGGACTAGTCGAAGAGACCCAGTACTTC.

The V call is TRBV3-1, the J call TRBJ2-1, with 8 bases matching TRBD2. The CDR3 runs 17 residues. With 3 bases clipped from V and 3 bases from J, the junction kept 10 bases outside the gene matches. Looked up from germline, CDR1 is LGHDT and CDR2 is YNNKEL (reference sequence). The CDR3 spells CASSHHRSGRGYNEQFF. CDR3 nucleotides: TGTGCCAGCAGCCACCACCGGAGCGGGAGAGGCTACAATGAGCAGTTCTTC.

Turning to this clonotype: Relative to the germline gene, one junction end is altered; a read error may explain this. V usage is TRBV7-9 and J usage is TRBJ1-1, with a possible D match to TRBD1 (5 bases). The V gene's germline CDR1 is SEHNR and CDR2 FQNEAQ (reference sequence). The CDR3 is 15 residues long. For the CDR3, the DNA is TGTGCCAGCAGCTCGGTGCGGGGGGACGTCACTGAAGATTTCTTT. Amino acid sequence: CASSSVRGDVTEDFF.

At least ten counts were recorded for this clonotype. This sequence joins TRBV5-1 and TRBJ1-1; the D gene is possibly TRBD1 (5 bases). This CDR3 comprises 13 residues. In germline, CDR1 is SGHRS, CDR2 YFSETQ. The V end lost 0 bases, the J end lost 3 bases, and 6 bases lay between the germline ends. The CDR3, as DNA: TGCGCCAGCAGCTTGGCAGGGTACACTGAAGCTTTCTTT. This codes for CASSLAGYTEAFF.

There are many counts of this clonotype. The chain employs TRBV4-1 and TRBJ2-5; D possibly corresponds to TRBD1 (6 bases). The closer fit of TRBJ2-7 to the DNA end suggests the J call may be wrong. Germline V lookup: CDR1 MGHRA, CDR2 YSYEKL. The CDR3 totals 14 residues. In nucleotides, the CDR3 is TGCGCCAGCAGCCAAGATGAAGGGGGTGGCGAGCAGTACTTC. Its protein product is CASSQDEGGGEQYF.

The CDR3 DNA reads as TGTGCCAGCAGCTTAAAATTCCGGACAGGGAGTATTGGCCGCACTGAAGCTTTCTTT. Encoded protein: CASSLKFRTGSIGRTEAFF. The chain combines TRBV7-9 with TRBJ1-1; TRBD1 aligns across 8 bases. The CDR3 runs to 19 residues. Germline CDR1 reads SEHNR; CDR2 reads FQNEAQ (reference sequence). Germline trimming cut 2 bases from V and 4 bases from J; bases unmatched to any gene: 18.

CDR3 sequence: CASSSQGKGYGYTF. In DNA, the CDR3 is TGTGCCAGCAGTTCACAGGGAAAAGGGTATGGCTACACCTTC. The V and J genes are TRBV28 and TRBJ1-2; D may be TRBD1 (6 bases). Germline assignment: CDR1 MDHEN and CDR2 SYDVKM. This CDR3 has 14 residues. With 4 bases removed from V and 5 bases from J, the gap between germline ends came to 14 bases.